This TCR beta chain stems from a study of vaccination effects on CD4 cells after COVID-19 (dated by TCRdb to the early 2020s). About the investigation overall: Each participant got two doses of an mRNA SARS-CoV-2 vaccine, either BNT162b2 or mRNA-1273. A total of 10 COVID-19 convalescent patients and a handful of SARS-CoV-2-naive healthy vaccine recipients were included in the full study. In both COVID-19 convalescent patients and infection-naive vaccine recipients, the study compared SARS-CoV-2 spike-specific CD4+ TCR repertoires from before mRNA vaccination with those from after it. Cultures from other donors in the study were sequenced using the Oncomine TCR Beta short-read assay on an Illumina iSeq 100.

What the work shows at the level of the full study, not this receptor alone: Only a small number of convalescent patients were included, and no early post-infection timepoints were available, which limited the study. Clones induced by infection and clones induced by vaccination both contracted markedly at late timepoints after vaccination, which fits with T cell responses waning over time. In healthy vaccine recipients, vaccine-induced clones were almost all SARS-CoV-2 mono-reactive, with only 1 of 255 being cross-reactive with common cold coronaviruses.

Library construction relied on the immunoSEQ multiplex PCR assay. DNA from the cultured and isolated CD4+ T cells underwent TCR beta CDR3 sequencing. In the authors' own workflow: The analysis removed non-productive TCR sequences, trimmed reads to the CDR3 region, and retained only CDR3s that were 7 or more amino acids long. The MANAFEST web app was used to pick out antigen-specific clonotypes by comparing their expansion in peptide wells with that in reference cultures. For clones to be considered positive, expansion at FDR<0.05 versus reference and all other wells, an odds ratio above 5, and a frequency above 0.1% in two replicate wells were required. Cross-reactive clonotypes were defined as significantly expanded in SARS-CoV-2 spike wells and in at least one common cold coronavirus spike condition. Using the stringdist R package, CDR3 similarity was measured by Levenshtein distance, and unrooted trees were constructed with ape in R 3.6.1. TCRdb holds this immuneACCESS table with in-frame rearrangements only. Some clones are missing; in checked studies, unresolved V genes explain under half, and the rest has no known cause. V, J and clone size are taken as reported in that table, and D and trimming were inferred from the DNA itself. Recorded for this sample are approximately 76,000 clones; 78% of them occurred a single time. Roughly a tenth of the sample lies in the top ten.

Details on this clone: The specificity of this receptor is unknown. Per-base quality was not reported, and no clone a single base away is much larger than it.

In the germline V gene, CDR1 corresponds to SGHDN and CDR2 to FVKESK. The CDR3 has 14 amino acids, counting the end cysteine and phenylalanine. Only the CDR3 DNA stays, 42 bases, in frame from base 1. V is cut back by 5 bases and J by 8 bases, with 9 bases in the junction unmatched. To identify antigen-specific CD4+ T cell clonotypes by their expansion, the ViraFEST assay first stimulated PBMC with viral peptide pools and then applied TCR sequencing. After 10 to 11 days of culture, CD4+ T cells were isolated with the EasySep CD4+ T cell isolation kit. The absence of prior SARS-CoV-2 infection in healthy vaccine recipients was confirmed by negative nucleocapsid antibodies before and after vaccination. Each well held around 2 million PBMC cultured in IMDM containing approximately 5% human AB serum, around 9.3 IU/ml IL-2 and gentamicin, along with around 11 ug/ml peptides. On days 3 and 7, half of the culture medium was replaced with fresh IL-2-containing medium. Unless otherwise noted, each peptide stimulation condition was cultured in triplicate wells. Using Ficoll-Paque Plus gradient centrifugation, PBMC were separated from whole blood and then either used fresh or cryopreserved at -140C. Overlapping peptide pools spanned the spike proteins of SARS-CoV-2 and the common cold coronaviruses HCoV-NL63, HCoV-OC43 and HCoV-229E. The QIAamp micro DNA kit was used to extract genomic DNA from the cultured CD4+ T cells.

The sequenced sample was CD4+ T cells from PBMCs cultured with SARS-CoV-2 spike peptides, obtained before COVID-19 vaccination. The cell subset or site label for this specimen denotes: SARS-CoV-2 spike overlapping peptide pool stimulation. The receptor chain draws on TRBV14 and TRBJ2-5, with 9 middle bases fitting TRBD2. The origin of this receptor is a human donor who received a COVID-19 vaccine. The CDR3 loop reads CASSVASGALTQYF. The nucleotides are TGTGCCAGCAGCGTGGCTAGCGGGGCCTTAACCCAGTACTTC.